Shown below are 20 T cell receptor beta chains from a single sample sequenced in a study of monozygotic twins with inflammatory bowel disease. TCRdb reworked the 5' RACE reads into one entry per CDR3 protein, no DNA. The table for this sample gives approximately 110,000 distinct CDR3 sequences. The sequenced sample consisted of blood. Receptors originate from a human donor with ulcerative colitis or Crohn's disease, or a healthy co-twin of an affected twin (not recorded which).

V and J are TRBV7-9 and TRBJ2-1; TCRdb names TRBD1, which stays unverified in the absence of DNA. This CDR3 region has 15 residues. CDR1 is SEHNR and CDR2 is FQNEAQ in the germline V gene (reference sequence). The chain's CDR3 is CASSPSGDSYNEQFF.

The chain uses TRBV6-2 or TRBV6-3 and TRBJ1-1. The CDR3 extends over 14 amino acids. Germline CDR1 MNHEY, CDR2 SVGEGT. CDR3 in amino acids: CASSYPSENTEAFF.

J is TRBJ2-1 and V is TRBV19; TCRdb names TRBD1, which stays unverified in the absence of DNA. Per the germline V gene, CDR1 is LNHDA and CDR2 is SQIVND (reference sequence). The CDR3 contains 15 residues. CDR3 residues: CASSIDGAGQGEQFF.

The chain is built from TRBV6-2 or TRBV6-3 and TRBJ2-3; TCRdb returns TRBD2, unconfirmable since there is no DNA. The CDR3 loop spans 19 amino acids. Germline V gene sequence: CDR1 MNHEY, CDR2 SVGEGT. CDR3 amino acids: CASRLTRTSGDSGTDTQYF.

This sequence joins TRBV6-1 and TRBJ2-7; TCRdb's D call of TRBD1 is untestable without DNA. The CDR3 is made up of 15 amino acids. Germline V gene lookup returns CDR1 MNHNS and CDR2 SASEGT. The CDR3 here is CASSSRDTYSYEQYF.

This chain links TRBV20-1 with TRBJ1-1. CDR3 length: 11 amino acids. Looked up from germline, CDR1 is DFQATT and CDR2 is SNEGSKA (reference sequence). This CDR3 is CSAPPRIGAFF.

The chain combines TRBV5-1 with TRBJ2-1; TCRdb indicates TRBD1, and absent DNA this call remains unverified. This CDR3 has 14 amino acids. CDR1 SGHRS and CDR2 YFSETQ come from the germline V gene. CDR3 protein: CASIPGGGYNEQFF. The full variable domain, with the rest looked up from reference TRBV5-1 and TRBJ2-1, is KAGVTQTPRYLIKTRGQQVTLSCSPISGHRSVSWYQQTPGQGLQFLFEYFSETQRNKGNFPGRFSGRQFSNSRSEMNVSTLELGDSALYLCASIPGGGYNEQFFGPGTRLTVL.

The rearrangement uses TRBV18 and TRBJ1-2; TCRdb names TRBD1, which stays unverified in the absence of DNA. The V gene's germline CDR1 is KGHSH and CDR2 LQKENI. CDR3 length equals 15 residues. This CDR3 reads CASSPGTGGDYGYTF.

V usage is TRBV5-1 and J usage is TRBJ2-7. This CDR3 region has 12 residues. In germline, CDR1 is SGHRS, CDR2 YFSETQ. This CDR3 reads CASSLAGREQYF.

The V and J genes are TRBV7-3 and TRBJ2-5. The germline V gene has CDR1 SGHTA and CDR2 FQGTGA. The CDR3 runs 13 residues. The CDR3 protein is CASSFTSKETQYF.

The genes are TRBV7-9 and TRBJ2-7; TCRdb returns TRBD1, unconfirmable since there is no DNA. From germline, CDR1 is SEHNR and CDR2 FQNEAQ (reference sequence). The CDR3 contains 14 residues. This CDR3 reads CASSGRDRGYEQYF.

The CDR3: CSANHGRTSETQYF. V usage is TRBV20-1 and J usage is TRBJ2-5; the D call from TCRdb, TRBD2, cannot be confirmed without DNA. Germline loops: CDR1 DFQATT, CDR2 SNEGSKA (reference sequence). This CDR3 region has 14 residues.

This chain joins TRBV2 and TRBJ2-1; TCRdb's D call of TRBD1 is untestable without DNA. Germline V gene lookup returns CDR1 SNHLY and CDR2 FYNNEI. CDR3 size: 15 residues. The chain's CDR3 is CASSFGQGAQNEQFF.

The chain is built from TRBV5-1 and TRBJ2-2; TCRdb calls TRBD2, which cannot be checked without DNA. The CDR3 is 15 amino acids. CDR1 and CDR2 (germline): SGHRS, YFSETQ. The CDR3: CASSLGLANTGELFF.

The rearrangement links TRBV20-1 to TRBJ1-2. This CDR3 comprises 17 residues. The germline V gene has CDR1 DFQATT and CDR2 SNEGSKA (reference sequence). CDR3: CSARDARGGTGGYGYTF.

The J gene is TRBJ2-7, the V gene TRBV5-1. The CDR3 totals 15 residues. Germline V gene lookup returns CDR1 SGHRS and CDR2 YFSETQ. The CDR3 is CASSLAQGSAYEQYF.

The chain couples TRBV4-1 to TRBJ2-5. There are 13 residues in the CDR3. Germline CDR1 is MGHRA and CDR2 is YSYEKL. CDR3 in amino acids: CASSQDTGETQYF.

The rearrangement links TRBV7-2 to TRBJ2-7; without DNA, the TCRdb call of TRBD1 cannot be checked. The CDR3 extends over 16 amino acids. In germline, CDR1 is SGHTA, CDR2 FQGNSA. The CDR3 loop is CASSLARAGGLYEQYF.

This chain connects TRBV11-2 to TRBJ2-1; the TRBD2 assignment by TCRdb is unverifiable without DNA. The CDR3 consists of 15 residues. Germline CDR1 is SGHAT and CDR2 is FQNNGV. The CDR3 loop is CASILSGRNFNEQFF.

This chain uses TRBV20-1 with TRBJ2-5. The CDR3 is made up of 15 amino acids. Germline CDR1 DFQATT, CDR2 SNEGSKA (reference sequence). The CDR3 spells CSASMIGSNQETQYF.